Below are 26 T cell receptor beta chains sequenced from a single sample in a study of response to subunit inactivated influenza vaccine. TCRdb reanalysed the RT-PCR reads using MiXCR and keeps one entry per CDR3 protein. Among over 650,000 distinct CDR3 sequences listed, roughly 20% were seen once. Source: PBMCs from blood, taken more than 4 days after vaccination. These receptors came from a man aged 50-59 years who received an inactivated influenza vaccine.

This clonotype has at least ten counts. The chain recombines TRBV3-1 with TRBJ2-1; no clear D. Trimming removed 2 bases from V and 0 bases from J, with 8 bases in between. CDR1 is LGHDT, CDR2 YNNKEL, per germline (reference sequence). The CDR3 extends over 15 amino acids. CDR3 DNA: TGTGCCAGCAGCCAACCAATTAGCTCCTACAATGAGCAGTTCTTC. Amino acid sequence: CASSQPISSYNEQFF.

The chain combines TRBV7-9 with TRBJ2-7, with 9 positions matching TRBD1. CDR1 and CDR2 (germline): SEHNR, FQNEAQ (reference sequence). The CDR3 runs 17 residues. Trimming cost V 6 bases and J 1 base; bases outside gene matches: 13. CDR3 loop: CASSVLPPGQGSYEQYF. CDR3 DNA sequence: TGTGCCAGCAGTGTTCTACCGCCGGGACAGGGATCCTACGAGCAGTACTTC.

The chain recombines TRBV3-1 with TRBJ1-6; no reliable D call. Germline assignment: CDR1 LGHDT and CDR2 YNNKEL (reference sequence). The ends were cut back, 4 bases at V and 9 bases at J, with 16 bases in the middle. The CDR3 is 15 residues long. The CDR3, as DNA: TGTGCCAGCAGCCCAGAGATGGCCTCGGGTTCACCCCTCCACTTT. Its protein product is CASSPEMASGSPLHF.

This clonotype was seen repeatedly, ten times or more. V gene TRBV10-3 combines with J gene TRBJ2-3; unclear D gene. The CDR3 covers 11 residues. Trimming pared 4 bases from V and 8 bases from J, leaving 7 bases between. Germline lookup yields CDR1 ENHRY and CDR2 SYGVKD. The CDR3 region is CAISASLTQYF. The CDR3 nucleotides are TGTGCCATCAGTGCCAGCCTTACGCAGTATTTT.

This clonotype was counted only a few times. The CDR3 region has the DNA TGTGCCAGCAGCCCCTATGCGGGGGCTGCCTACGAGCAGTACTTC. It yields the protein CASSPYAGAAYEQYF. The gene calls are TRBV7-6 and TRBJ2-7, with a weak D call TRBD2 (7 bases). Between the trimmed V and J ends, which lost 5 bases and 2 bases, there was a span of 16 bases. CDR1 and CDR2 (germline): SGHVS, FNYEAQ. The CDR3 covers 15 residues.

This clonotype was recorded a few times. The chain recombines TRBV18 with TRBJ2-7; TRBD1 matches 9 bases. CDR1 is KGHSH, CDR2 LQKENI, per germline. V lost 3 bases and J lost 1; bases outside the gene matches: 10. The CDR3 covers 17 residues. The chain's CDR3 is CASSPLETGTGSYEQYF. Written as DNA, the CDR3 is TGTGCCAGCTCACCTTTGGAAACCGGGACAGGGTCCTACGAGCAGTACTTC.

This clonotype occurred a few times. CDR3 sequence: CASSPGLPGEQFF. The CDR3 DNA reads TGCGCCAGCAGCCCGGGACTGCCGGGTGAGCAGTTCTTC. V gene TRBV5-1 combines with J gene TRBJ2-1; D might be TRBD2 (6 bases). Germline assignment: CDR1 SGHRS and CDR2 YFSETQ. This CDR3 contains 13 residues. V gave up 4 bases and J gave up 9 bases, with 14 bases separating them.

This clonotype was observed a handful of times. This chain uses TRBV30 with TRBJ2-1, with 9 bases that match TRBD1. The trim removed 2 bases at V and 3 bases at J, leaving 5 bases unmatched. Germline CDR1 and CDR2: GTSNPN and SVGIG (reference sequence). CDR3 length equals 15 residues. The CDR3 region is CAWSSPGQGYNEQFF. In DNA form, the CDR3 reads TGTGCCTGGAGTTCACCGGGACAGGGCTACAATGAGCAGTTCTTC.

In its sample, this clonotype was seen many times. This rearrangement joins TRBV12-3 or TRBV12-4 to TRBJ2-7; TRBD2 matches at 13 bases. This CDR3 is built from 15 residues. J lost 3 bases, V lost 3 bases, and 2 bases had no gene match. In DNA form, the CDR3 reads TGTGCCAGCAGTTTTGGGACTAGCGGGATCTACGAGCAGTACTTC. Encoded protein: CASSFGTSGIYEQYF.

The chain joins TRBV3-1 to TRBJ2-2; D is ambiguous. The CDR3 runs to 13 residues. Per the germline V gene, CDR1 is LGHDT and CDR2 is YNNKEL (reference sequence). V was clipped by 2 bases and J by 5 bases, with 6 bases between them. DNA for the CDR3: TGTGCCAGCAGCCAAATGGAGACCGGGGAGCTGTTTTTT. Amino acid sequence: CASSQMETGELFF.

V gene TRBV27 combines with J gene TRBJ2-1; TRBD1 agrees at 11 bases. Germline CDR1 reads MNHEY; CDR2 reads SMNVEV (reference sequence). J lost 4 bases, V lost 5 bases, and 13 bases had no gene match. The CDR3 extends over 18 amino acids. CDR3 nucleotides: TGTGCCAGCAGTCCCCGGTTGGGGACAGGGGGTTTTTACAATGAGCAGTTCTTC. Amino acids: CASSPRLGTGGFYNEQFF.

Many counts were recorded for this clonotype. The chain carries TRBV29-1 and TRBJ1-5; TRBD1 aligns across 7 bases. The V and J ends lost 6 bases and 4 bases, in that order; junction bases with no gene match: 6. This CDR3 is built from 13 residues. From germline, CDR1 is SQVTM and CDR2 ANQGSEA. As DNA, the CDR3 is TGCAGCGTAAGGACAGGCGGGAATCAGCCCCAGCATTTT. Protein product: CSVRTGGNQPQHF.

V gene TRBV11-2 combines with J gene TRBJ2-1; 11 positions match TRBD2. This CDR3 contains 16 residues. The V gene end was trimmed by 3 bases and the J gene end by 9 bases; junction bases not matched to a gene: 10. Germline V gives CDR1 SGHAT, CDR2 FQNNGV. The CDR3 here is CASSFTLGLAGGEQFF. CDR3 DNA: TGTGCCAGCAGCTTTACCCTAGGACTAGCGGGCGGTGAGCAGTTCTTC.

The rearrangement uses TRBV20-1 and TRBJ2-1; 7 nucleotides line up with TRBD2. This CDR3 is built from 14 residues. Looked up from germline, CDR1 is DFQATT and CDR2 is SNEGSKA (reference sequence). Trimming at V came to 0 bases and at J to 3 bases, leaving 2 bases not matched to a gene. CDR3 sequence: CSARELANYNEQFF. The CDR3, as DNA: TGCAGTGCTAGAGAACTAGCGAACTACAATGAGCAGTTCTTC.

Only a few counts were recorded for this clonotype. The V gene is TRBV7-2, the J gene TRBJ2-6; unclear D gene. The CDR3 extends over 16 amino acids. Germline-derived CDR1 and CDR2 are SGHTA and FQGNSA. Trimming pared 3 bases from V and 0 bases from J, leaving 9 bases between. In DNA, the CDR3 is TGTGCCAGCAGCTTCCGATTGGGCTCTGGGGCCAACGTCCTGACTTTC. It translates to CASSFRLGSGANVLTF. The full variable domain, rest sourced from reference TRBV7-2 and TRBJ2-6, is GAGVSQSPSNKVTEKGKDVELRCDPISGHTALYWYRQSLGQGLEFLIYFQGNSAPDKSGLPSDRFSAERTGGSVSTLTIQRTQQEDSAVYLCASSFRLGSGANVLTFGAGSRLTVL.

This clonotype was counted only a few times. CDR3 protein: CASSEFGAGEDEQYF. The CDR3 coding sequence is TGTGCCAGCAGTGAATTCGGAGCAGGGGAGGACGAGCAGTACTTC. The gene calls are TRBV25-1 and TRBJ2-7; TRBD1 or TRBD2 may be the D gene (6 bases each). Trimming stripped 1 base from V and 5 bases from J, with 15 bases between. CDR3 length equals 15 residues. Germline CDR1 MGHDK, CDR2 SYGVNS.

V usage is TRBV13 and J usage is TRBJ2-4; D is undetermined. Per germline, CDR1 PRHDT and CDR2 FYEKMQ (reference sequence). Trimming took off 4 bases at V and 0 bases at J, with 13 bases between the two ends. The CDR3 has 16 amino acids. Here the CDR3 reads CASSSRPTVAKNIQYF. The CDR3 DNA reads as TGTGCCAGCAGCTCTAGGCCCACAGTAGCCAAAAACATTCAGTACTTC.

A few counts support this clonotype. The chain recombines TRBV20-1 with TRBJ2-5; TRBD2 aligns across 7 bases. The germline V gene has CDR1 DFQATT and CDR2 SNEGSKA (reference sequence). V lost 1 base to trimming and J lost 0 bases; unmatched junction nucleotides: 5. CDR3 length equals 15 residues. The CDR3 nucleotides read TGCAGTGCTAGAGGGGGAGCGGGGAACCAAGAGACCCAGTACTTC. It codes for CSARGGAGNQETQYF.

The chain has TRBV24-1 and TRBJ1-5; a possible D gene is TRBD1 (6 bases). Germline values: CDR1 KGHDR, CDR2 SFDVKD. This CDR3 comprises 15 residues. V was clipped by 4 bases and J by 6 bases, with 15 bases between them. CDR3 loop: CATSESGVGFQPQHF. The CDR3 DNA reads TGTGCCACCAGTGAGTCAGGGGTAGGTTTTCAGCCCCAGCATTTT.

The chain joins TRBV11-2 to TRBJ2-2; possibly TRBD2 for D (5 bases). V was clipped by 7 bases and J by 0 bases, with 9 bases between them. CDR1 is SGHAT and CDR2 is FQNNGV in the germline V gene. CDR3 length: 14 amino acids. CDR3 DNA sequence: TGTGCCAGCACGGACTTCGCGAACACCGGGGAGCTGTTTTTT. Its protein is CASTDFANTGELFF.

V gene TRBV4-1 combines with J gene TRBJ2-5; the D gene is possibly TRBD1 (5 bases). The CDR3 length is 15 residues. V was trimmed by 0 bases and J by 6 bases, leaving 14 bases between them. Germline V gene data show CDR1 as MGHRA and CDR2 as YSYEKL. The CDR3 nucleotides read TGCGCCAGCAGCCAAGATTGGGGCCCCGAGCAGACCCAGTACTTC. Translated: CASSQDWGPEQTQYF.

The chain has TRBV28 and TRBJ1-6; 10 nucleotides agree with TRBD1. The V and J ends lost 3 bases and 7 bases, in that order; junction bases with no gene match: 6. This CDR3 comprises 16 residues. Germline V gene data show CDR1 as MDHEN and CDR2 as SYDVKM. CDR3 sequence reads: CASSFHRTGGNSPLHF. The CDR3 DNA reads TGTGCCAGCAGTTTCCATCGGACAGGGGGGAATTCACCCCTCCACTTT.

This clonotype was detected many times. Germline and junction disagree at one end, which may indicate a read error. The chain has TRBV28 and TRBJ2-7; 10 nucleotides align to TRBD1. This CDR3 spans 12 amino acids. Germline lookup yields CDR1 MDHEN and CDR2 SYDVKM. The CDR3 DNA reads TGCGCCAGCAGGGACAGGGGCTACGAGCAGTACTTC. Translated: CASRDRGYEQYF.

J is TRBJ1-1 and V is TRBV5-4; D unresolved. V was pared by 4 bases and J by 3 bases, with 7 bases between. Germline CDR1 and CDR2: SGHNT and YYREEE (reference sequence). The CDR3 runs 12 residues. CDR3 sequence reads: CASSRVDTEAFF. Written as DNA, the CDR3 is TGTGCCAGCAGCAGGGTGGACACTGAAGCTTTCTTT.

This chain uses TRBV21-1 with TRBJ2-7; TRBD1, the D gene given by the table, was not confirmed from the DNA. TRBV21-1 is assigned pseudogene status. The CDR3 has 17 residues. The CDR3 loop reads CASSKDGTDRGPYEQYF. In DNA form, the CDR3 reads TGTGCCAGCAGCAAAGACGGAACCGACAGGGGGCCGTACGAGCAGTACTTC.

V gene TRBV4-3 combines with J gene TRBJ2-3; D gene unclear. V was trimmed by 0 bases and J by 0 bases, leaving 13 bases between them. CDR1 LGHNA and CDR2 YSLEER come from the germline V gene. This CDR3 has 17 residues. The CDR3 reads CASSQDSDSRSTDTQYF. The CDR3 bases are TGCGCCAGCAGCCAAGATTCCGACTCTCGGAGCACAGATACGCAGTATTTT.